This T cell receptor (beta chain) was obtained from a study of blood T cell repertoires in COVID-19. Whole-study context: Nucleic acid was either cDNA or gDNA, and it came from T cells, B-cell-depleted T cells, or PBMCs.

The CDR3 sequence is 15 residues long. The V end lost 0 bases, the J end lost 0 bases, and 10 bases lay between the germline ends. Germline CDR1 and CDR2: SGHRS and YFSETQ. A COVID-19 case had been met by exposed participants during the 2 weeks before study entry. Measured with immunoSEQ multiplex PCR; TCRdb has only the in-frame clones, and not every one. The table shows roughly 250,000 clones, with roughly 85% occurring only once. The source is a woman in her forties who had been exposed to COVID-19. The chain uses TRBV5-1 and TRBJ2-7, with D possibly matching TRBD2 (7 bases). The sequencing sample was made of PBMCs or T cells enriched from blood (not recorded which). The CDR3 region has the DNA TGCGCCAGCAGCTTGGGGGGAGGGGGCTCCTACGAGCAGTACTTC. The encoded protein is CASSLGGGGSYEQYF.